The 18 T cell receptor beta chains in this list originate from one sample, sequenced in a study of T cell repertoires in cytomegalovirus infection. TCRdb ran MiXCR on the reads and lists one entry per CDR3 protein. The sample gives around 530,000 distinct CDR3 sequences, 15% to 20% of which show up once; roughly a quarter is in the top ten. The sequenced material came from CD8+ T cells from PBMCs. Receptors originate from a human donor in good health (CMV status not recorded). Some clones in this sample may be carry-over from other donors' samples.

This chain links TRBV5-5 with TRBJ2-1; TRBD1 matches 7 bases. Germline V lookup: CDR1 SGHKS, CDR2 YYEKEE (reference sequence). The CDR3 has 15 amino acids. V was pared by 6 bases and J by 5 bases, with 11 bases of the junction left unmatched. Here the CDR3 DNA reads TGTGCCAGCATCCGCCGGGACAGCCTAAACAATGAGCAGTTCTTC. Amino acid sequence: CASIRRDSLNNEQFF.

The chain recombines TRBV20-1 with TRBJ2-7; D may be TRBD2 (6 bases). Germline V lookup: CDR1 DFQATT, CDR2 SNEGSKA (reference sequence). Trimming removed 5 bases from V and 0 bases from J, with 17 bases in between. The length of the CDR3 is 15 residues. The CDR3 is CSAADRDSSSYEQYF. In DNA, the CDR3 is TGCAGTGCTGCTGACCGGGACTCGAGCTCCTACGAGCAGTACTTC.

The V and J genes are TRBV2 and TRBJ1-2; 9 nucleotides line up with TRBD1. The V segment lost 5 bases and the J segment 8 bases; nucleotides outside the gene matches: 12. Germline CDR1 reads SNHLY; CDR2 reads FYNNEI. The CDR3 is 15 residues long. The CDR3 DNA sequence: TGTGCCAGCAGTCCGTCCCGGGACAGGGTCGAGGGCTACACCTTC. Its translation: CASSPSRDRVEGYTF.

The sample holds a few counts of this clonotype. The genes are TRBV12-3 or TRBV12-4 and TRBJ1-4, with no clear D. Trimming took 6 bases from V and 0 from J, leaving 26 bases between them. The length of the CDR3 is 20 residues. DNA of the CDR3: TGTGCCAGCAGGCCATCAGCTTTTTCGGTATTATCTGCAACTAATGAAAAACTGTTTTTT. This translates into CASRPSAFSVLSATNEKLFF.

This chain uses TRBV2 with TRBJ1-6; D ambiguous. There are 13 residues in the CDR3. Looked up from germline, CDR1 is SNHLY and CDR2 is FYNNEI. Trimming removed 7 bases from V and 7 bases from J, with 11 bases in between. CDR3 bases: TGTGCCAGCACTACGGGCCCAAATTCACCCCTCCACTTT. It encodes CASTTGPNSPLHF.

There are a few counts of this clonotype. The chain is built from TRBV27 and TRBJ1-1; weak D call: TRBD1 (6 bases). CDR1 is MNHEY and CDR2 is SMNVEV in the germline V gene (reference sequence). Deletions cut 4 bases from V and 1 base from J, with 10 bases between. CDR3 length: 14 residues. CDR3 protein: CASSWGGANTEAFF. In DNA, the CDR3 is TGTGCCAGCAGTTGGGGGGGCGCGAACACTGAAGCTTTCTTT.

For this clonotype: This may stem from a read error, because a much larger clone lies one nucleotide away. The chain links TRBV7-9 to TRBJ2-3, with TRBD2 matching over 9 bases. The CDR3 covers 17 residues. Germline V gene data show CDR1 as SEHNR and CDR2 as FQNEAQ (reference sequence). DNA of the CDR3: TGTGCCAGCAGCTCGACTAGCGGAGGGGCAGAAACAGATATGCAGTATTTT. The encoded protein is CASSSTSGGAETDMQYF.

This clonotype occurred a few times. The chain joins TRBV28 to TRBJ2-1, with D unclear. The CDR3 consists of 16 residues. V shed 5 bases and J shed 0 bases, with 14 bases lying between them. Germline CDR1 is MDHEN and CDR2 is SYDVKM. In DNA, the CDR3 is TGTGCCAGCAGTCCCGATCCTCCGAGCTCCTACAATGAGCAGTTCTTC. Protein sequence: CASSPDPPSSYNEQFF.

This clonotype was seen more than once but under ten times. A single base separates this from a much larger clone, so it may be a read error. The J gene is TRBJ1-1, the V gene TRBV12-3 or TRBV12-4, with a weak D call TRBD1 (6 bases). CDR3 length: 15 amino acids. The CDR3: CTSSSTGFRGTEAFF. CDR3 sequence (DNA): TGTACCAGCAGTTCCACAGGGTTTAGGGGCACTGAAGCTTTCTTT.

This clonotype appeared many times. CDR3 DNA sequence: TGTGCCATCCTTCGCGGATCTTACAATGAGCAGTTCTTC. Translation: CAILRGSYNEQFF. The chain carries TRBV6-1 and TRBJ2-1, with no clear D. Deletions cut 10 bases from V and 4 bases from J, with 14 bases between. The germline CDR1 and CDR2 sequences are MNHNS and SASEGT. This CDR3 has 13 amino acids.

The chain has TRBV2 and TRBJ2-7, with a tentative D call TRBD2 (6 bases). The CDR3 has 15 residues. Looked up from germline, CDR1 is SNHLY and CDR2 is FYNNEI. The ends were cut back, 2 bases at V and 5 bases at J, with 16 bases in the middle. CDR3 in amino acids: CASSELAPGGDEQYF. In DNA, the CDR3 is TGTGCCAGCAGTGAATTGGCCCCCGGAGGGGACGAGCAGTACTTC.

This clonotype has ten or more counts. J is TRBJ1-1 and V is TRBV20-1; 7 nucleotides line up with TRBD1. Germline CDR1 reads DFQATT; CDR2 reads SNEGSKA (reference sequence). The CDR3 is 13 amino acids. J was trimmed by 6 bases and V by 4 bases; bases with no gene match: 8. The DNA of the CDR3 is TGCAGTGCTAAGATGACAGGGTGGGCTGAAGCTTTCTTT. Translating gives CSAKMTGWAEAFF.

This clonotype was picked up a small number of times. The chain employs TRBV10-3 and TRBJ2-1, with no clear D. The CDR3 covers 16 residues. Trimming left V 0 bases short and J 1 base short, with 10 bases between. Germline CDR1 and CDR2: ENHRY and SYGVKD. The CDR3 DNA follows: TGTGCCATCAGTGAGTCGTCAACACCTTCCTACAATGAGCAGTTCTTC. The encoded protein is CAISESSTPSYNEQFF.

This clonotype came up a few times. The rearrangement uses TRBV27 and TRBJ2-6; no definite D call. Between the trimmed V and J ends, which lost 7 bases and 3 bases, there was a span of 13 bases. The V gene's germline CDR1 is MNHEY and CDR2 SMNVEV (reference sequence). The CDR3 covers 15 residues. The CDR3, as DNA: TGTGCCAGCATGATACTTGGGGATGGGGCCAACGTCCTGACTTTC. Translation gives CASMILGDGANVLTF.

This clonotype occurred many times. The chain links TRBV28 to TRBJ1-5; 9 positions agree with TRBD1. The CDR3 consists of 15 residues. Germline V gene sequence: CDR1 MDHEN, CDR2 SYDVKM. V dropped 4 bases and J dropped 5; count of bases not matched to a gene: 6. The CDR3 bases are TGTGCCAGCAGTTGGACGGGACAGGGTTATCAGCCCCAGCATTTT. Protein: CASSWTGQGYQPQHF.

This clonotype was counted ten times or more. CDR3 DNA sequence: TGCAGTGCTGACGAGGCAGGGACTAAAGAGCAGTACTTC. This encodes CSADEAGTKEQYF. The chain carries TRBV20-1 and TRBJ2-7, with TRBD2 identical over 7 bases. This CDR3 is built from 13 residues. Germline V lookup: CDR1 DFQATT, CDR2 SNEGSKA (reference sequence). The V gene end was trimmed by 5 bases and the J gene end by 7 bases; junction bases not matched to a gene: 11.

This clonotype was seen many times. CDR3 bases: TGTGCCAGCAGCATAGGGCCAGGAGGCTCCTACGAGCAGTACTTC. Amino acid sequence: CASSIGPGGSYEQYF. The rearrangement uses TRBV7-2 and TRBJ2-7; TRBD2 might be the D (5 bases). Germline V gene sequence: CDR1 SGHTA, CDR2 FQGNSA. V shed 5 bases and J shed 0 bases, with 14 bases lying between them. The CDR3 is 15 residues long.

At least ten counts were recorded for this clonotype. J is TRBJ2-1 and V is TRBV7-3, with 13 bases matching TRBD2. This CDR3 is built from 16 residues. J lost 7 bases, V lost 5 bases, and 8 bases had no gene match. Germline CDR1 reads SGHTA; CDR2 reads FQGTGA. The CDR3 reads CASSHSGTSGMNEQFF. CDR3 DNA: TGTGCCAGCAGCCACTCCGGGACTAGCGGGATGAATGAGCAGTTCTTC.